The 9 T cell receptor beta chains listed next were all sequenced from one sample in a study of T-cell memory formation after mild COVID-19. From the 5' RACE reads, TCRdb called clonotypes with MiXCR, one entry per CDR3 protein. In the table there are 400,000 or so distinct CDR3 sequences, roughly 20% of which are singletons. Sequencing used PBMCs or a T cell subset sorted from them (not recorded which). The receptor source for this set is an adult woman who had mild COVID-19 (a few samples of this study predate the infection). Cell type and time point are not known.

The table lists this clonotype with a few counts. The chain joins TRBV2 to TRBJ2-1; possible D gene TRBD2, 5 bases. The CDR3 is 12 amino acids. Germline CDR1 reads SNHLY; CDR2 reads FYNNEI. V was shortened by 7 bases and J by 5 bases, with 9 bases between the two germline ends. For the CDR3, the DNA is TGTGCCAGCAATCTAGCCGACAATGAGCAGTTCTTC. Its protein is CASNLADNEQFF.

The sample holds a few counts of this clonotype. The chain is built from TRBV21-1 and TRBJ2-1; no check of the table's D call, TRBD2, against the DNA was made. TRBV21-1 is flagged as a pseudogene. CDR3 size: 15 residues. The CDR3 loop is CASSKTRLGPNEQFF. As DNA, the CDR3 is TGTGCCAGCAGCAAAACACGACTAGGTCCCAATGAGCAGTTCTTC.

V and J are TRBV20-1 and TRBJ1-4; D uncertain. CDR1 is DFQATT and CDR2 is SNEGSKA in the germline V gene (reference sequence). The V gene lost 5 bases and the J gene lost 6 bases, with 4 bases spanning the gap. The CDR3 length is 10 residues. The CDR3 loop is CSAGDEKLFF. CDR3 DNA: TGCAGTGCTGGTGATGAAAAACTGTTTTTT.

In its sample, this clonotype was seen a few times. The chain recombines TRBV7-9 with TRBJ2-3; 10 bases line up with TRBD2. The CDR3 length is 16 residues. Trimming took 5 bases from V and 2 from J; bases not matched to a gene: 7. Germline CDR1 is SEHNR and CDR2 is FQNEAQ (reference sequence). CDR3 residues: CASSPEGLADTDTQYF. The CDR3 coding sequence is TGTGCCAGCAGCCCCGAAGGACTAGCGGACACAGATACGCAGTATTTT.

This clonotype turned up a few times. The CDR3 bases are TGTGCCAGCAGTGACACCGCAGTAGGAGGGGGCTATGGCTACACCTTC. Its translation is CASSDTAVGGGYGYTF. This chain links TRBV6-1 with TRBJ1-2; possible D gene TRBD1, 6 bases. V lost 3 bases to trimming and J lost 4 bases, with 18 bases between them. In germline, CDR1 is MNHNS, CDR2 SASEGT. The CDR3 runs 16 residues.

Only a few counts were recorded for this clonotype. Germline and junction disagree at one end, which may indicate a read error. The chain couples TRBV7-7 to TRBJ2-5, with unresolved D. CDR3 size: 15 residues. CDR1 SSHAT and CDR2 FNYEAQ come from the germline V gene (reference sequence). For the CDR3, the DNA is TGTGCTAGCAGCTTAGGATGGGCGTACCAAGAGACCCAGTACTTC. Translation gives CASSLGWAYQETQYF.

This clonotype occurred a few times. The CDR3 reads CASSQELAGGPYLNTGELFF. CDR3 nucleotides: TGTGCCAGCAGCCAAGAGTTGGCGGGGGGGCCGTACCTAAACACCGGGGAGCTGTTTTTT. The chain carries TRBV3-1 and TRBJ2-2; TRBD2 matches at 9 bases. The CDR3 contains 20 residues. Germline CDR1 is LGHDT and CDR2 is YNNKEL (reference sequence). The J segment lost 2 bases and the V segment lost 0 bases, leaving 13 bases of the junction unmatched.

The chain couples TRBV20-1 to TRBJ2-1, with D tentatively TRBD2 (6 bases). CDR1 and CDR2 (germline): DFQATT, SNEGSKA (reference sequence). Trimming removed 6 bases from V and 8 bases from J, with 11 bases in between. This CDR3 has 11 residues. As DNA, the CDR3 is TGCAGTGCCCGGGCGGGATATGAGCAGTTCTTC. Translation: CSARAGYEQFF.

This clonotype was recorded a few times. The V call is TRBV7-2, the J call TRBJ2-1; 14 nucleotides line up with TRBD2. The V and J ends lost 5 bases and 4 bases, in that order; junction bases with no gene match: 10. Looked up from germline, CDR1 is SGHTA and CDR2 is FQGNSA. This CDR3 has 18 residues. The CDR3 is CASSPAGLAGVGYNEQFF. The CDR3, as DNA: TGTGCCAGCAGCCCGGCGGGACTAGCGGGAGTTGGGTACAATGAGCAGTTCTTC.